Listed below are T cell receptor beta chains from one sample, sequenced in a study of human T cells and chemical hapten exposure. Using its own MiXCR run on the RACE reads, TCRdb lists one record per CDR3 protein. This table has 250,000 or so distinct CDR3 sequences, over 8% appearing once. Sequencing was performed on whole blood, taken in connection with sensitization to the hapten diphenylcyclopropenone (DPC). These TCRs come from a woman aged 40 to 50 with alopecia areata. Some clones in this sample may be carry-over from other donors' samples. Both conserved end residues are part of each CDR3. The order of the fields is J gene, V gene, CDR3 protein.

J gene: TRBJ2-5; V gene: TRBV6-2/TRBV6-3; CDR3 protein: CASLQREWNQETQYF
J gene: TRBJ2-2; V gene: TRBV24-1; CDR3 protein: CATSGREPNTGELFF
J gene: TRBJ2-5; V gene: TRBV12-3/TRBV12-4; CDR3 protein: CASSDRGRMETQYF
J gene: TRBJ2-1; V gene: TRBV3-1; CDR3 protein: CASSQEGSGEKQFF
J gene: TRBJ2-3; V gene: TRBV4-3; CDR3 protein: CASSQDRTVYTDTQYF
J gene: TRBJ2-3; V gene: TRBV24-1; CDR3 protein: CATSEAGTSGSRSTDTQYF
J gene: TRBJ2-7; V gene: TRBV5-1; CDR3 protein: CASRRLADYEQYF
J gene: TRBJ1-2; V gene: TRBV7-2; CDR3 protein: CASSFREDYGYTF
J gene: TRBJ1-5; V gene: TRBV25-1; CDR3 protein: CASSPRGGSGNQPQHF
J gene: TRBJ1-5; V gene: TRBV20-1; CDR3 protein: CSARELDREVRQPQHF
J gene: TRBJ2-7; V gene: TRBV9; CDR3 protein: CASSVGHPDLYEQYF
J gene: TRBJ1-1; V gene: TRBV6-5; CDR3 protein: CASSRDRNENTEAFF
J gene: TRBJ2-6; V gene: TRBV27; CDR3 protein: CASSFQGTSGANVLTF
J gene: TRBJ1-5; V gene: TRBV25-1; CDR3 protein: CASRAQGAGSPQHF
J gene: TRBJ1-5; V gene: TRBV2; CDR3 protein: CASGGGANQPQHF